This is a list of T cell receptor beta chains from one sample in a study of T-cell memory formation after mild COVID-19. MiXCR, run by TCRdb on the 5' RACE reads, gives a single entry per CDR3 protein. The sample consists of around 200,000 distinct CDR3 sequences, 10% of them appearing once. The sequencing input was PBMCs or a T cell subset sorted from them (not recorded which). The receptor set was obtained from a man younger than 30 who had mild COVID-19 (a few samples of this study predate the infection). Cell type and time point are not known. CDR3s include the opening cysteine and the closing phenylalanine or tryptophan. Fields, in order: D gene, V gene, clone size, J gene, CDR3 DNA, CDR3 protein. A D gene is named only where the DNA matches it firmly. Clone size, where shown, is once, few, many, or a class for clones that have expanded.

D: TRBD1; V: TRBV15; size: NA; J: TRBJ1-2; DNA: TGTGCCACCAGCAGAGATGGTGGAGCGGACAGGGGACGGGTCCATGGCTACACCTTC; CDR3: CATSRDGGADRGRVHGYTF
D: NA; V: TRBV27; size: few; J: TRBJ1-1; DNA: TGTGCCAGCAGTGGGGTCCCCGGCGTTTGGGCTTTCTTT; CDR3: CASSGVPGVWAFF
D: TRBD1; V: TRBV27; size: NA; J: TRBJ1-5; DNA: TGTGCCAGCAAGAGGACAGGGGTGGATCAGCCCCAGCATTTT; CDR3: CASKRTGVDQPQHF
D: NA; V: TRBV10-3; size: few; J: TRBJ2-3; DNA: TGTGCCGCCCGACCGACCCGGTCAACAGATACGCAGTATTTT; CDR3: CAARPTRSTDTQYF
D: TRBD2; V: TRBV7-3; size: few; J: TRBJ2-3; DNA: TGTGCCAGCAGCTCGACTAGCAAAGATACGCAGTATTTT; CDR3: CASSSTSKDTQYF
D: TRBD1; V: TRBV15; size: few; J: TRBJ2-3; DNA: TGTGCCACCAGGTGGACAGGGGGCGCGATAGATACGCAGTATTTT; CDR3: CATRWTGGAIDTQYF
D: NA; V: TRBV7-2; size: few; J: TRBJ1-1; DNA: TGTGCCAGCAGCTTAGGCCCAAGGGGAATCTCTGAAGCTTTCTTT; CDR3: CASSLGPRGISEAFF
D: NA; V: TRBV11-1; size: few; J: TRBJ1-1; DNA: TGTGCCAGCAGCTCATACAGGGTGAGGGACACTGAAGCTTTCTTT; CDR3: CASSSYRVRDTEAFF
D: NA; V: TRBV7-2; size: few; J: TRBJ2-2; DNA: TGTGCCAGCAGCTTAATTAGGGGCAGCGGGGAGCTGTTTTTT; CDR3: CASSLIRGSGELFF
D: NA; V: TRBV19; size: once; J: TRBJ2-5; DNA: TGTGCCAGTAGTGGGGGCGACTTGGAGACCCAGTACTTC; CDR3: CASSGGDLETQYF
D: TRBD2; V: TRBV7-2; size: NA; J: TRBJ2-3; DNA: TGTGCCAGCAGCTTTGGACTAGCGGGGGGTCTGGATACGCAGTATTTT; CDR3: CASSFGLAGGLDTQYF
D: TRBD2; V: TRBV7-3; size: NA; J: TRBJ2-3; DNA: TGTGCCAGCAGCTTAGCCCCAGCGGGGGGGCCTAAAGATACGCAGTATTTT; CDR3: CASSLAPAGGPKDTQYF
D: TRBD1; V: TRBV5-1; size: few; J: TRBJ1-1; DNA: TGCGCCAGCAGCTTATTAGGGGGCGATTTAGTTACTGAAGCTTTCTTT; CDR3: CASSLLGGDLVTEAFF
D: NA; V: TRBV11-1; size: few; J: TRBJ1-2; DNA: TGTGCCAGCAGCCTAACGACAGACTCCTATGGCTACACCTTC; CDR3: CASSLTTDSYGYTF
D: NA; V: TRBV19; size: few; J: TRBJ2-3; DNA: TGTGCCAGTAGTATAGCCGGACAGTACCCGCAGTATTTT; CDR3: CASSIAGQYPQYF
D: TRBD2; V: TRBV7-8; size: NA; J: TRBJ2-7; DNA: TGTGCCAGCAGTGCCCCCGGGGGGTCCGGCCACGAGCAGTACTTC; CDR3: CASSAPGGSGHEQYF
D: NA; V: TRBV20-1; size: NA; J: TRBJ2-6; DNA: TGCAGTGCCGCGGGGCCCTACTATCCCACTGGGGCCAACGTCCTGACTTTC; CDR3: CSAAGPYYPTGANVLTF
D: NA; V: TRBV7-2; size: few; J: TRBJ2-1; DNA: TGTGCCAGCAGCCCTTCTTGGACCAATGAGCAGTTCTTC; CDR3: CASSPSWTNEQFF
D: TRBD2; V: TRBV5-6; size: NA; J: TRBJ2-3; DNA: TGTGCCAGCAACGGGGGGGATTCTGATACGCAGTATTTT; CDR3: CASNGGDSDTQYF
D: TRBD1; V: TRBV29-1; size: many; J: TRBJ2-7; DNA: TGCAGCGTTCAAAACGGACAGGCCGGCGAGCAGTACTTC; CDR3: CSVQNGQAGEQYF
D: NA; V: TRBV5-1; size: NA; J: TRBJ1-1; DNA: TGCGCCAGCAGCTCAGACGGTCTGAACACTGAAGCTTTCTTT; CDR3: CASSSDGLNTEAFF
D: NA; V: TRBV20-1; size: few; J: TRBJ2-5; DNA: TGCAGTGCTAGGGGGGGAAGAGAGACCCAGTACTTC; CDR3: CSARGGRETQYF